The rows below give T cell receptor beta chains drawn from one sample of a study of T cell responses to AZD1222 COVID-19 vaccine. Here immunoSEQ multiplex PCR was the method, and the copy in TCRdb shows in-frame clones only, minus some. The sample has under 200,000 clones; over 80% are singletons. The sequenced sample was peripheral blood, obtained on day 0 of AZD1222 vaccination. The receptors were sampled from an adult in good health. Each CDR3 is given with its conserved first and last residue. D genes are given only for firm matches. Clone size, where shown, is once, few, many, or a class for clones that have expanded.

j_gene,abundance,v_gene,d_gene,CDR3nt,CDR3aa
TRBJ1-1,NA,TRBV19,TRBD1,TGTGCCAGTAGTACTTCAGGGGGGGGTTACACTGAAGCTTTCTTT,CASSTSGGGYTEAFF
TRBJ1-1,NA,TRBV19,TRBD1,TGTGCCAGTATATCCCCCAGACAGGGGTACACTGAAGCTTTCTTT,CASISPRQGYTEAFF
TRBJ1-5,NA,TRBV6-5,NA,TGTGCCAGCAGTCTGCAGCCGTATCAGCCCCAGCATTTT,CASSLQPYQPQHF
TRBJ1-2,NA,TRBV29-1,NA,TGCAGCGTTACCAACCCGCCAACGAACTATGGCTACACCTTC,CSVTNPPTNYGYTF
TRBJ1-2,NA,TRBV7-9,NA,TGTGCCAGCAGCTTAGGACAGAGAAACTATGGCTACACCTTC,CASSLGQRNYGYTF
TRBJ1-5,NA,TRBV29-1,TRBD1,TGCAGCGCTACTACCGGGACAGGCGGGAGTCAGCCCCAGCATTTT,CSATTGTGGSQPQHF
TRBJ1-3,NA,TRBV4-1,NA,TGCGCCAGCAGCCAAACTAGTATCCCTGGAAACACCATATATTTT,CASSQTSIPGNTIYF
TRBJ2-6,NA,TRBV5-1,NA,TGCGCCAGCAGCACCCCGGACGTCTCTGGGGCCAACGTCCTGACTTTC,CASSTPDVSGANVLTF
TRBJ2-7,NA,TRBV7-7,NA,TGTGCTAGCAGCTTAACCCCGGGACCTTTGCCCCACGAGCAGTACTTC,CASSLTPGPLPHEQYF
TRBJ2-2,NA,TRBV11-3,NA,TGTGCCAGCAGCTCCCTCGGGGAGCTGTTTTTT,CASSSLGELFF
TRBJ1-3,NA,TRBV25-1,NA,TGTGCCAGCAGTGAGCTTGGGCCAGGGACCATATATTTT,CASSELGPGTIYF
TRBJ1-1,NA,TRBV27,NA,TGTGCCAGCAGTTACCAGGGGCAGAACACTGAAGCTTTCTTT,CASSYQGQNTEAFF
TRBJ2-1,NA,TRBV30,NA,TGTGCCTGGAGTCCACTAGGGGCGTCCTACAATGAGCAGTTCTTC,CAWSPLGASYNEQFF
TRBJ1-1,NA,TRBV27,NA,TGTGCCAGCAGTTCGAGGGGTTCGAACACTGAAGCTTTCTTT,CASSSRGSNTEAFF
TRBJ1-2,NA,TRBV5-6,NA,TGTGCCAGCAGCTTGGTTCAAGGGGGCTACACCTTC,CASSLVQGGYTF
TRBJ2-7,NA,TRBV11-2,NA,TGTGCCAGCAGCTTAGAATATGGGGGGCATCGGGAGCAGTACTTC,CASSLEYGGHREQYF
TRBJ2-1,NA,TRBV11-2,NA,TGTGCCAGCAGCTTAGGGACCGACTTTGGGGGCCAAAAGCAGTTCTTC,CASSLGTDFGGQKQFF
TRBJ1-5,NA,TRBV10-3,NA,TGTGCCTCCCGGGGATCCGACAATCAGCCCCAGCATTTT,CASRGSDNQPQHF
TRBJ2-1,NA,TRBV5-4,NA,TGTGCCAGCAGCCCAACTGCCAGCTCCTACAATGAGCAGTTCTTC,CASSPTASSYNEQFF
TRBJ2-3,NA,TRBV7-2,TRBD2,TGTGCCAGCAGCACGACTAGCTTCCATACGCAGTATTTT,CASSTTSFHTQYF
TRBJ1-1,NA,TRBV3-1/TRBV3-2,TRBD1,TGTGCCAGCAGCCACCTGGACAGGTCAACTGAAGCTTTCTTT,CASSHLDRSTEAFF
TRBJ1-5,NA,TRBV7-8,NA,TGTGCCAGCAGCTCCAGAGGGGGGCGCAATCAGCCCCAGCATTTT,CASSSRGGRNQPQHF
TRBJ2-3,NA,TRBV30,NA,TGTGCCTGGTGGGGTTCCGACTACGGAGCTAGCACAGATACGCAGTATTTT,CAWWGSDYGASTDTQYF
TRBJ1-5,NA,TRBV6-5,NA,TGTGCCAGCAGTTACGGGGGGGCCCAGGGACAGCCCCAGCATTTT,CASSYGGAQGQPQHF
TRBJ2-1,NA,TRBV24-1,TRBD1,TGTGCCACCAGTGCAGGGGGCATGGAACTCTTC,CATSAGGMELF
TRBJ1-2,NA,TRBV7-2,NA,TGTGCCAGCAGTTATAGCCCATTGGGACTCACCGACTATGGCTACACCTTC,CASSYSPLGLTDYGYTF
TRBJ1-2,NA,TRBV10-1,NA,TGCGCCAGCAGTGAGGGGGTTAGCGGAAATGGCTACACCTTC,CASSEGVSGNGYTF
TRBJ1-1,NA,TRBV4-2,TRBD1,TGTGCCAGCAGCCAAGGTAGGGGGACAGGGGGCGAGACTGAAGCTTTCTTT,CASSQGRGTGGETEAFF
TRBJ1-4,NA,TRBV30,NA,TGTGCCTGGAGGGACACAGGGTTTATGACTAATGAAAAACTGTTTTTT,CAWRDTGFMTNEKLFF
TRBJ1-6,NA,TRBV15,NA,TGTGCCACCAGCAGAGAACTTCCCTCGACCGGCGATTCACCCCTCCACTTT,CATSRELPSTGDSPLHF
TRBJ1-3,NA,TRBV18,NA,TGTGCCAGCTCACCTTTGGACGGGAGCTCTGGAAACACCATATATTTT,CASSPLDGSSGNTIYF
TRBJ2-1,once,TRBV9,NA,TGTGCCAGCAGCGTAGCCCAGGCTTACAATGAGCAGTTCTTC,CASSVAQAYNEQFF
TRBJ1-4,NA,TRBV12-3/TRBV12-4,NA,TGTGCCAGCAGAAAAAATGAAAAACTGTTTTTT,CASRKNEKLFF
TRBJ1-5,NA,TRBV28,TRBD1,TGTGCCAGCAGTCCCCCCCAGACAGGGGGCTGGGGCAATCAGCCCCAGCATTTT,CASSPPQTGGWGNQPQHF
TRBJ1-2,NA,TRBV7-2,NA,TGTGCCAGCAGGACGGACAGTCACCCGTGGGGCTACACCTTC,CASRTDSHPWGYTF
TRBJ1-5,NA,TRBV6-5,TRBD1,TGTGCCAGCAGACAAAGACAGGGGGCTGGTCAGCCCCAGCATTTT,CASRQRQGAGQPQHF
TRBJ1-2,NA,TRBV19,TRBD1,TGTGCCAGTAGTACGGGGGGCTGGGGACAGCTTCATGGCTACACCTTC,CASSTGGWGQLHGYTF
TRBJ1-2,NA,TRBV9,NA,TGTGCCAGCAGCGTGGAGCGGGAGGGCTACACCTTC,CASSVEREGYTF
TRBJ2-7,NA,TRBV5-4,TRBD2,TGTGCCAGCACCGAGGGAGCGGGAGGGCCCTCCTACGAGCAGTACTTC,CASTEGAGGPSYEQYF
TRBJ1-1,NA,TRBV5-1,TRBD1,TGCGCCAGCAGCACACCGGGACAGGGAGCCACTGAAGCTTTCTTT,CASSTPGQGATEAFF
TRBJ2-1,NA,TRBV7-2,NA,TGTGCCAGCAGCTTAGGCAGGGGGGTCAATGAGCAGTTCTTC,CASSLGRGVNEQFF
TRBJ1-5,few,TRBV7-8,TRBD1,TGTGCCAGCACCGGGACAGCCGGCCACAATCAGCCCCAGCATTTT,CASTGTAGHNQPQHF
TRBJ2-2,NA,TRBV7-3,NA,TGTGCCAGCAGCTTAGTCGGGCAACTGGGGGAGCTGTTTTTT,CASSLVGQLGELFF
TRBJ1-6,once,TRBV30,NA,TGTGCCTGGAACTTCAGGAGGCTGGATAATTCACCCCTCCACTTT,CAWNFRRLDNSPLHF
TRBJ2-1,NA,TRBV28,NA,TGTGCCAGCACGACCCCTGGGGACCTGTACAATGAGCAGTTCTTC,CASTTPGDLYNEQFF
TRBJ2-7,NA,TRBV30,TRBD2,TGTGCCTGGAGTGTTGGTTCGGGAGGGGACGAGCAGTACTTC,CAWSVGSGGDEQYF